These T cell receptor beta chains were read from a single sample in a study of response to subunit inactivated influenza vaccine. TCRdb re-derived calls from the RT-PCR reads in MiXCR, one entry per CDR3 protein. This sample carries hundreds of thousands of distinct CDR3 sequences, about 10% of them seen once, and the ten largest clones take 10% to 13%. The sample consisted of PBMCs from blood, taken on the day of vaccination. Source of these receptors: a man over 45 who received an inactivated influenza vaccine. Each CDR3 is given with its conserved first and last residue. A D gene is named only where the DNA matches it firmly. The size of a clone is reported for some rows only, either as once, few or many, or as a class for expanded clones.

D: TRBD1
size: -
J: TRBJ2-7
V: TRBV12-3/TRBV12-4
CDR3: CASRPRDRTGSYEQYF
DNA: TGTGCCAGCAGGCCCCGGGACAGGACAGGATCTTACGAGCAGTACTTC

D: TRBD2
size: -
J: TRBJ2-3
V: TRBV5-1
CDR3: CASGYPGTSGGATDTQYF
DNA: TGCGCCAGCGGTTATCCCGGGACTAGCGGGGGGGCTACAGATACGCAGTATTTT

D: -
size: -
J: TRBJ2-5
V: TRBV28
CDR3: CASSLFGERGETQYF
DNA: TGTGCCAGCAGTTTATTTGGTGAACGGGGAGAGACCCAGTACTTC

D: TRBD2
size: -
J: TRBJ2-2
V: TRBV28
CDR3: CASRAGGPTGELFF
DNA: TGTGCCAGCAGGGCGGGAGGGCCCACCGGGGAGCTGTTTTTT

D: -
size: -
J: TRBJ2-3
V: TRBV15
CDR3: CATRSGSTDTQYF
DNA: TGTGCCACGAGATCAGGGAGCACAGATACGCAGTATTTT

D: -
size: -
J: TRBJ2-1
V: TRBV25-1
CDR3: CASSHRAGAEQFF
DNA: TGTGCCAGCAGTCATAGGGCCGGTGCTGAGCAGTTCTTC

D: TRBD1
size: few
J: TRBJ2-4
V: TRBV11-2
CDR3: CASSFQIGQAQYF
DNA: TGTGCCAGCAGCTTCCAAATCGGACAGGCCCAGTACTTC

D: -
size: -
J: TRBJ2-7
V: TRBV5-5
CDR3: CASSSQGSLSYEQYF
DNA: TGTGCCAGCAGCTCACAGGGAAGTTTGTCCTACGAGCAGTACTTC

D: TRBD1
size: many
J: TRBJ2-7
V: TRBV12-3/TRBV12-4
CDR3: CASSLGTGMSYEQYF
DNA: TGTGCCAGCAGTTTGGGGACAGGAATGAGTTACGAGCAGTACTTC

D: -
size: many
J: TRBJ2-7
V: TRBV20-1
CDR3: CSARARGDEQYF
DNA: TGCAGTGCTAGAGCTAGGGGCGACGAGCAGTACTTC

D: -
size: few
J: TRBJ2-1
V: TRBV19
CDR3: CASSMTTWGSGEQFF
DNA: TGTGCCAGTAGTATGACAACCTGGGGTTCGGGGGAGCAGTTCTTC